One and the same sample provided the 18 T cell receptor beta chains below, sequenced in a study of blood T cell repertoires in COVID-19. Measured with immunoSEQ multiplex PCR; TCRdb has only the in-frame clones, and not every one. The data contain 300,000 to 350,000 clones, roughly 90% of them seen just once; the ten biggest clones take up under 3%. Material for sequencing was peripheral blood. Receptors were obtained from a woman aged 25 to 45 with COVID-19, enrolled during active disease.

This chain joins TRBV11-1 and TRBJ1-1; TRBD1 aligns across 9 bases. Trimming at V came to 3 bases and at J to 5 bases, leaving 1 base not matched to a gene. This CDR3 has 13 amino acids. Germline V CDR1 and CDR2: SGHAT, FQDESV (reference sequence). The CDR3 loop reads CASSFDRGTEAFF. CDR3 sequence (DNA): TGTGCCAGCAGCTTTGACAGGGGGACTGAAGCTTTCTTT.

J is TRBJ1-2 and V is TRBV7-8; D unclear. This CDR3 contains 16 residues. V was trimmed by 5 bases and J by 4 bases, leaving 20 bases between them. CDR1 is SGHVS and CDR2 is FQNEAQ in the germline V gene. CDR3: CASSKPRFGSGYGYTF. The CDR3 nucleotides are TGTGCCAGCAGCAAACCTCGGTTCGGGAGCGGCTATGGCTACACCTTC. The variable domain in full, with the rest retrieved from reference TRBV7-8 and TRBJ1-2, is GAGVSQSPRYKVAKRGQDVALRCDPISGHVSLFWYQQALGQGPEFLTYFQNEAQLDKSGLPSDRFFAERPEGSVSTLKIQRTQQEDSAVYLCASSKPRFGSGYGYTFGSGTRLTVV.

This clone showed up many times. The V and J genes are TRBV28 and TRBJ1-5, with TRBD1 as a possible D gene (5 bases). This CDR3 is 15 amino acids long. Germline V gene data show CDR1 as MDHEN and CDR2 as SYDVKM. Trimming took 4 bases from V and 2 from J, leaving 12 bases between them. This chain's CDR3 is CASSWGAEGNQPQHF. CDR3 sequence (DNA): TGTGCCAGCAGTTGGGGCGCAGAAGGCAATCAGCCCCAGCATTTT. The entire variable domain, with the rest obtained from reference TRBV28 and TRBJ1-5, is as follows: DVKVTQSSRYLVKRTGEKVFLECVQDMDHENMFWYRQDPGLGLRLIYFSYDVKMKEKGDIPEGYSVSREKKERFSLILESASTNQTSMYLCASSWGAEGNQPQHFGDGTRLSIL.

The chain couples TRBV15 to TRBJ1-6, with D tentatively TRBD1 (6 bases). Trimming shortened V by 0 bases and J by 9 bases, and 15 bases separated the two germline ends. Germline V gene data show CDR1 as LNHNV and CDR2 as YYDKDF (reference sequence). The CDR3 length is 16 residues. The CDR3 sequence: CATSRERNRVASPLHF. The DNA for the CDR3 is TGTGCCACCAGCAGAGAGCGGAACAGGGTGGCTTCACCCCTCCACTTT.

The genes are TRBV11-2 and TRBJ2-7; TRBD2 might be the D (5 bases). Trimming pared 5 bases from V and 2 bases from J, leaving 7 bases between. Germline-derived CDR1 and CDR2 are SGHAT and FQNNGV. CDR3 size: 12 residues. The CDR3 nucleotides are TGTGCCAGCAGCCCGGGAACCTACGAGCAGTACTTC. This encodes CASSPGTYEQYF.

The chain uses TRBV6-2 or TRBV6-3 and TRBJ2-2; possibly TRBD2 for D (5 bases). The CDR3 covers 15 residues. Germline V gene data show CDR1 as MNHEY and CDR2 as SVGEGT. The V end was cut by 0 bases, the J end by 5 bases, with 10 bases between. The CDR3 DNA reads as TGTGCCAGCAGTTACTCGACTTCGGGGACCGGGGAGCTGTTTTTT. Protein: CASSYSTSGTGELFF.

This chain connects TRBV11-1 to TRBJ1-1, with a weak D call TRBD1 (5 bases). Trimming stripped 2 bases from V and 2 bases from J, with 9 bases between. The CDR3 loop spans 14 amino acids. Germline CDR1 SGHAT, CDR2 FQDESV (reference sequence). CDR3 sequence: CASSLSGVNTEAFF. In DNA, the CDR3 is TGTGCCAGCAGCTTATCGGGGGTAAACACTGAAGCTTTCTTT.

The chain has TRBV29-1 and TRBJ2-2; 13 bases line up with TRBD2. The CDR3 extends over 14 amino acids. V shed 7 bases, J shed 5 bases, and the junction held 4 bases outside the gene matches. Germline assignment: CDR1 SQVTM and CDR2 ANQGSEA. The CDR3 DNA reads TGCAGCGCTCGGACTAGCGGGAGTACCGGGGAGCTGTTTTTT. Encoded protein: CSARTSGSTGELFF.

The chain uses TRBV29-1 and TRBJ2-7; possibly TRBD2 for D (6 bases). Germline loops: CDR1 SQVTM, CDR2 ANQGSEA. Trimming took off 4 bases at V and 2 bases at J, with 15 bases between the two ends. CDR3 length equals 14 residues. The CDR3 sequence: CSVAWRVVPYEQYF. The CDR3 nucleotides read TGCAGCGTTGCTTGGAGGGTGGTCCCCTACGAGCAGTACTTC.

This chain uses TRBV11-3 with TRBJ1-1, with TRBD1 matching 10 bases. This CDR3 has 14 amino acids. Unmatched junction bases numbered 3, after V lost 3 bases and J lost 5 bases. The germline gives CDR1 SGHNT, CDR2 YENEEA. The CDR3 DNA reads TGTGCCAGCAGCTTGACAGGGGGCGAAACTGAAGCTTTCTTT. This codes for CASSLTGGETEAFF.

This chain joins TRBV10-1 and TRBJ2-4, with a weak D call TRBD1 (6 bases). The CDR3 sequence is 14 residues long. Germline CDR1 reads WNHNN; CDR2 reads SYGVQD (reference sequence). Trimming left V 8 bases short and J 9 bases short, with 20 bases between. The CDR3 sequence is CASSDSELSSIQYF. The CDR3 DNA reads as TGCGCCAGCTCGGACAGCGAACTTTCATCCATTCAGTACTTC.

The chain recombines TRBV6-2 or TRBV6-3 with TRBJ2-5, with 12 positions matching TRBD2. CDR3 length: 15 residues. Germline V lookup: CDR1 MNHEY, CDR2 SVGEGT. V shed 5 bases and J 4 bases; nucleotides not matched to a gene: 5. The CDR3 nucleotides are TGTGCCAGCAGTCCAGGACTAGCGGGAATAGAGACCCAGTACTTC. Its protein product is CASSPGLAGIETQYF.

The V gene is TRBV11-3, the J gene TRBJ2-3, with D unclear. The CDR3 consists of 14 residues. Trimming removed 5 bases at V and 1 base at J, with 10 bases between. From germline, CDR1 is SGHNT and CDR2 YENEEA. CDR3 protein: CASSPHSGTDTQYF. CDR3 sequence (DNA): TGTGCCAGCAGCCCCCACTCTGGCACAGATACGCAGTATTTT.

CDR3 residues: CASSQGGRGHTIYF. For the CDR3, the DNA is TGTGCCAGCAGTCAGGGAGGGAGGGGACACACCATATATTTT. The genes are TRBV27 and TRBJ1-3; possibly TRBD1 for D (5 bases). The V end lost 5 bases, the J end lost 8 bases, and 16 bases lay between the germline ends. This CDR3 contains 14 residues. Germline V gives CDR1 MNHEY, CDR2 SMNVEV (reference sequence).

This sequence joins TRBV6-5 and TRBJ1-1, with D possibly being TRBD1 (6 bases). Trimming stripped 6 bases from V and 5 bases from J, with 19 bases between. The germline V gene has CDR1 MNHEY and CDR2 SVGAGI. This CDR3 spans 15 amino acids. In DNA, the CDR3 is TGTGCCAGCAGCCCCGACTACAGGGAGGGAACTGAAGCTTTCTTT. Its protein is CASSPDYREGTEAFF.

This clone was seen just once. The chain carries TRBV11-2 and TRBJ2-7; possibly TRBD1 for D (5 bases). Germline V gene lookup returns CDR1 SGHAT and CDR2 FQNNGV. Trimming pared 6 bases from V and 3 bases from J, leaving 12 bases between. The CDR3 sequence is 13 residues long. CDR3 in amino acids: CASSLGHSYEQYF. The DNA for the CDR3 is TGTGCCAGCAGTCTTGGACATAGCTACGAGCAGTACTTC.

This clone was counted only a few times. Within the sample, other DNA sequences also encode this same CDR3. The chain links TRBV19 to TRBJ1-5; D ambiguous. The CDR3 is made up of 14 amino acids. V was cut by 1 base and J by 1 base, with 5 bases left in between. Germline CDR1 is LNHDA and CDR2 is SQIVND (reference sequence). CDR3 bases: TGTGCCAGTAGTATAGGGCAGAGCAATCAGCCCCAGCATTTT. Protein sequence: CASSIGQSNQPQHF.

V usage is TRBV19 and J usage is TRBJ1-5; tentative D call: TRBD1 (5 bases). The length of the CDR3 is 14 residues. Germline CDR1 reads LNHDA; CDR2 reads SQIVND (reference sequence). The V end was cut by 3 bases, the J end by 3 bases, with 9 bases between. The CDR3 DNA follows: TGTGCCAGTAGTATCCGGGACTACAATCAGCCCCAGCATTTT. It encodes CASSIRDYNQPQHF.